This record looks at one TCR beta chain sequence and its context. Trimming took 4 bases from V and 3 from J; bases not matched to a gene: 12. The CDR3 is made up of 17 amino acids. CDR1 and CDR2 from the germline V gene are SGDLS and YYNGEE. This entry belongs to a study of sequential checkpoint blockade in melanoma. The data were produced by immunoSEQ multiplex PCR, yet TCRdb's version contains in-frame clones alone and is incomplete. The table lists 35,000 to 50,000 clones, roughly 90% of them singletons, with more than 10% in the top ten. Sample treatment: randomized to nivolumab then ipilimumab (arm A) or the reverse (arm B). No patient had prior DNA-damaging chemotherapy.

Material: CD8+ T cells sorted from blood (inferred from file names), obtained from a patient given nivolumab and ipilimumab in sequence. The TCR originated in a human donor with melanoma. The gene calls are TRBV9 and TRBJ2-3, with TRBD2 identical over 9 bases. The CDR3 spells CASSPRISGSGTDTQYF. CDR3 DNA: TGTGCCAGCAGCCCCCGGATTAGCGGGAGTGGTACAGATACGCAGTATTTT.